The rows below give T cell receptor beta chains drawn from one sample of a study of response to subunit inactivated influenza vaccine. In TCRdb, the RT-PCR reads were re-called with MiXCR into one record per CDR3 protein. This table has approximately 160,000 distinct CDR3 sequences, approximately 12% appearing once. Material: CD8+ T cells sorted from PBMCs, obtained less than 30 months after vaccination. The receptors shown here come from a man aged 50 to 75 who received an inactivated influenza vaccine. The conserved cysteine and the conserved F or W are not part of the CDR3 here. The size of a clone is reported for some rows only, either as once, few or many, or as a class for expanded clones.

TRBJ2-4 NA TRBV12-3/TRBV12-4 ASSMSLAKNIQY
TRBJ2-1 NA TRBV6-5 ASRAAGHEQF
TRBJ2-5 NA TRBV10-3 AISESGAEETQY
TRBJ2-7 NA TRBV10-3 AISETEPREQY
TRBJ2-5 few TRBV7-2 ASRNWGGQETQY
TRBJ2-5 NA TRBV14 ASSQDLGWRESQETQY
TRBJ2-1 NA TRBV12-3/TRBV12-4 ASSLEGAAYNEQF
TRBJ2-5 NA TRBV6-5 ASSYMAGAEETQY
TRBJ2-7 few TRBV3-1 ASSSVYTGTGNDEQY
TRBJ1-2 few TRBV29-1 SVEDHRPLGGYT
TRBJ2-2 NA TRBV9 ASSARGLDTGELF
TRBJ1-5 few TRBV28 ASSFIGLVHQPQH
TRBJ1-1 NA TRBV6-6 ASSSGTGGAAF
TRBJ2-6 NA TRBV7-9 ASSLVTGAGANVLT
TRBJ2-7 NA TRBV28 ASSLAAGTLTYEQY
TRBJ1-2 NA TRBV29-1 SVPRPYGYT
TRBJ1-2 NA TRBV7-9 ASSFGDTYGYT
TRBJ1-1 NA TRBV4-3 ASSQDRQGIGTEAF
TRBJ1-1 few TRBV29-1 SAGGISTEAF
TRBJ2-3 NA TRBV7-8 ASSLLAGGSPDTQY
TRBJ2-1 few TRBV3-1 ASSVEGGAGYNEQF
TRBJ2-1 many TRBV27 ASSLISGPSYNEQF
TRBJ2-1 few TRBV27 ASSLLVGRSHNEQF
TRBJ2-7 few TRBV13 ASSPGAVSGRRYEQY
TRBJ1-1 few TRBV20-1 SARDFLTVEAF
TRBJ2-3 NA TRBV6-2/TRBV6-3 ASSNRRDRGGTDTQY
TRBJ2-3 NA TRBV6-2/TRBV6-3 ASSYVRSTDTQY
TRBJ1-1 NA TRBV5-5 ASSLGQESTEAF
TRBJ2-7 few TRBV12-3/TRBV12-4 ASSSSPGLSYEQY
TRBJ1-5 NA TRBV20-1 SANRGMNQPQH
TRBJ2-5 few TRBV10-2 ASSPSGAQETQY
TRBJ2-7 few TRBV27 ASSLLAGGYGEQY
TRBJ2-1 many TRBV25-1 ASTTGEGFDEQF
TRBJ2-1 NA TRBV27 ASSLSSRLAGDNEQF
TRBJ2-2 NA TRBV6-1 ASGAYRAFAGELF
TRBJ2-3 NA TRBV4-2 ASSQQGTTDTQY